The 21 T cell receptor beta chains given below trace back to one sample, sequenced in a study of blood T cell repertoires in COVID-19. Sequencing used immunoSEQ multiplex PCR; TCRdb keeps in-frame clones, though not all of them. The sample has about 400,000 clones, more than 80% seen once. The sample taken for sequencing was peripheral blood. The receptor source for this set is a woman aged 25 to 39 with active or convalescent COVID-19.

The V gene is TRBV7-2, the J gene TRBJ2-3, with 7 bases fitting TRBD1. Germline V CDR1 and CDR2: SGHTA, FQGNSA. With V trimmed by 6 bases and J by 2 bases, 8 bases remained unmatched. The CDR3 loop spans 15 amino acids. The CDR3 DNA follows: TGTGCCAGCAGAGTAGGGGGACAGCCCACAGATACGCAGTATTTT. It codes for CASRVGGQPTDTQYF.

This clone turned up a few times. Other DNA sequences in this specimen translate into the identical CDR3. V is TRBV19 and J is TRBJ1-4; D not resolved. The CDR3 totals 12 residues. Germline lookup yields CDR1 LNHDA and CDR2 SQIVND (reference sequence). Trimming left V 1 base short and J 7 bases short, with 4 bases between. This CDR3 is CASSIGGEKLFF. Written as DNA, the CDR3 is TGTGCCAGTAGTATAGGCGGTGAAAAACTGTTTTTT.

The gene calls are TRBV6-5 and TRBJ2-7, with 7 nucleotides matching TRBD1. There are 14 residues in the CDR3. Trimming took 6 bases from V and 2 from J; bases not matched to a gene: 7. Germline lookup yields CDR1 MNHEY and CDR2 SVGAGI. CDR3 coding DNA: TGTGCCAGCAGCCAGGGACAGAACCCCTACGAGCAGTACTTC. Protein product: CASSQGQNPYEQYF.

This clone was detected a few times. This rearrangement joins TRBV10-3 to TRBJ2-5; 8 bases are a match to TRBD2. This CDR3 comprises 14 residues. Germline CDR1 is ENHRY and CDR2 is SYGVKD. The trim removed 7 bases at V and 3 bases at J, leaving 7 bases unmatched. The CDR3 sequence is CAIMPAGEKETQYF. In nucleotides, the CDR3 is TGTGCCATCATGCCAGCGGGAGAGAAAGAGACCCAGTACTTC.

Points on this clone: Different DNA sequences within this sample yield the same CDR3. The chain couples TRBV9 to TRBJ1-1; 8 positions agree with TRBD1. The V gene end was trimmed by 3 bases and the J gene end by 5 bases; junction bases not matched to a gene: 6. Germline V gene lookup returns CDR1 SGDLS and CDR2 YYNGEE. CDR3 length equals 14 residues. CDR3 sequence (DNA): TGTGCCAGCAGCGCCGGACAGGGCTGGACTGAAGCTTTCTTT. This translates into CASSAGQGWTEAFF.

The V call is TRBV4-1, the J call TRBJ2-7; D may be TRBD1 (5 bases). Germline V gene sequence: CDR1 MGHRA, CDR2 YSYEKL. With 1 base removed from V and 4 bases from J, the gap between germline ends came to 5 bases. The CDR3 contains 12 residues. In nucleotides, the CDR3 is TGCGCCAGCAGCCAAGCAGGGTACGAGCAGTACTTC. It specifies CASSQAGYEQYF.

V is TRBV27 and J is TRBJ2-6, with unresolved D. The V and J ends lost 6 bases and 0 bases respectively, with 18 bases between them. This CDR3 is built from 18 residues. Germline V CDR1 and CDR2: MNHEY, SMNVEV (reference sequence). In DNA, the CDR3 is TGTGCCAGCAGAGATGCCCCCCGGGTCGGCTCTGGGGCCAACGTCCTGACTTTC. Its protein product is CASRDAPRVGSGANVLTF. The whole variable domain, filled in from reference TRBV27 and TRBJ2-6, reads EAQVTQNPRYLITVTGKKLTVTCSQNMNHEYMSWYRQDPGLGLRQIYYSMNVEVTDKGDVPEGYKVSRKEKRNFPLILESPSPNQTSLYFCASRDAPRVGSGANVLTFGAGSRLTVL.

V is TRBV6-1 and J is TRBJ1-1; 9 bases align to TRBD1. The germline V gene has CDR1 MNHNS and CDR2 SASEGT. V shed 5 bases and J 5 bases; nucleotides not matched to a gene: 6. The CDR3 extends over 14 amino acids. This CDR3 is CASSRPGTGTEAFF. DNA of the CDR3: TGTGCCAGCAGTCGTCCCGGGACAGGGACTGAAGCTTTCTTT.

This chain joins TRBV7-9 and TRBJ1-2; D not certain. Trimming left V 5 bases short and J 6 bases short, with 16 bases between. Germline V gene sequence: CDR1 SEHNR, CDR2 FQNEAQ (reference sequence). The length of the CDR3 is 14 residues. The CDR3 DNA reads as TGTGCCAGCAGCCTTACGGTCAGTCGGGATGGCTACACCTTC. Encoded protein: CASSLTVSRDGYTF.

This chain connects TRBV6-5 to TRBJ2-1, with D possibly TRBD1 on 5 matching bases. CDR1 and CDR2 from the germline V gene are MNHEY and SVGAGI. The ends were cut back, 6 bases at V and 5 bases at J, with 17 bases in the middle. The CDR3 consists of 15 residues. The CDR3 loop is CASSLRGSVNNEQFF. The CDR3 bases are TGTGCCAGCAGCCTAAGGGGATCAGTTAACAATGAGCAGTTCTTC.

The V and J genes are TRBV6-5 and TRBJ2-5; maybe TRBD1 (5 bases). This CDR3 is built from 14 residues. V was cut by 8 bases and J by 2 bases, with 15 bases left in between. The V gene's germline CDR1 is MNHEY and CDR2 SVGAGI. For the CDR3, the DNA is TGTGCCAGCGCATCAATATCAGGGCAAGAGACCCAGTACTTC. As protein: CASASISGQETQYF.

This clone was seen a handful of times. The V and J genes are TRBV4-1 and TRBJ2-7, with TRBD2 identical over 9 bases. From germline, CDR1 is MGHRA and CDR2 YSYEKL. Trimming removed 6 bases from V and 4 bases from J; junction bases left unmatched: 16. The CDR3 length is 17 residues. The chain's CDR3 is CASSPPAGRLADYEQYF. The DNA for the CDR3 is TGCGCCAGCAGTCCCCCGGCAGGACGACTAGCGGATTACGAGCAGTACTTC.

This clone was observed a handful of times. A junction boundary mismatches the germline segment, possibly from a read error. The chain links TRBV14 to TRBJ2-7, with D possibly matching TRBD1 (5 bases). Germline loops: CDR1 SGHDN, CDR2 FVKESK. The length of the CDR3 is 17 residues. CDR3 DNA: TGTGCCAGCACCCAAAAAAGGGCAGGGAAAGGGTCCTACGAGCAGTACTTC. Translated, it gives CASTQKRAGKGSYEQYF. Filled out from reference TRBV14 and TRBJ2-7, the complete variable domain reads EAGVTQFPSHSVIEKGQTVTLRCDPISGHDNLYWYRRVMGKEIKFLLHFVKESKQDESGMPNNRFLAERTGGTYSTLKVQPAELEDSGVYFCASTQKRAGKGSYEQYFGPGTRLTVT.

The V call is TRBV29-1, the J call TRBJ1-2; 12 nucleotides match TRBD1. Germline assignment: CDR1 SQVTM and CDR2 ANQGSEA. The CDR3 spans 13 residues. The ends lost 6 bases at V and 4 bases at J; junction bases unmatched: 3. As DNA, the CDR3 is TGCAGCGTCTGGGGACAGGGGGCCTATGGCTACACCTTC. Translating it yields CSVWGQGAYGYTF.

The chain carries TRBV29-1 and TRBJ2-7; no definite D call. The germline gives CDR1 SQVTM, CDR2 ANQGSEA. This CDR3 region has 11 residues. V lost 4 bases and J 1 base, leaving 5 bases between the germline ends. CDR3 protein: CSVAVSYEQYF. In DNA form, the CDR3 reads TGCAGCGTTGCGGTGTCCTACGAGCAGTACTTC.

This sequence joins TRBV9 and TRBJ2-7; TRBD1 aligns across 11 bases. Germline V gene lookup returns CDR1 SGDLS and CDR2 YYNGEE. After removal of 0 bases from V and 5 bases from J, the junction contained 10 bases not matched to a gene. This CDR3 comprises 17 residues. CDR3 residues: CASSVGLSGTGGNEQYF. The CDR3 DNA reads TGTGCCAGCAGCGTAGGTCTTTCTGGGACAGGGGGAAACGAGCAGTACTTC.

In the case of this clone: Different DNA sequences within this sample yield the same CDR3. The J gene is TRBJ1-2, the V gene TRBV6-5, with D perhaps matching TRBD1 (5 bases). This CDR3 region has 13 residues. Germline V gene data show CDR1 as MNHEY and CDR2 as SVGAGI. V gave up 5 bases and J gave up 3 bases, with 10 bases separating them. The CDR3 coding sequence is TGTGCCAGCAGTCCTGGGGCCGACTATGGCTACACCTTC. Translation gives CASSPGADYGYTF.

The CDR3 DNA reads TGTGCCAGCAGTGATAGTCGCCCCACGCGGGGAAACACCATATATTTT. Translating gives CASSDSRPTRGNTIYF. This chain connects TRBV6-1 to TRBJ1-3; D gene ambiguous. This CDR3 is built from 16 residues. The V gene lost 3 bases and the J gene lost 4 bases, with 16 bases spanning the gap. CDR1 is MNHNS, CDR2 SASEGT, per germline.

The chain employs TRBV4-2 and TRBJ1-3, with TRBD1 matching 8 bases. The J segment lost 3 bases and the V segment lost 2 bases, leaving 3 bases of the junction unmatched. The germline gives CDR1 LGHNA, CDR2 YNFKEQ. CDR3 size: 15 residues. The CDR3 spells CASSQTGGNGNTIYF. The CDR3 DNA is TGTGCCAGCAGCCAAACAGGGGGGAATGGAAACACCATATATTTT.

The chain recombines TRBV7-9 with TRBJ2-1; TRBD2 matches at 7 bases. This CDR3 comprises 18 residues. CDR1 SEHNR and CDR2 FQNEAQ come from the germline V gene (reference sequence). V dropped 0 bases and J dropped 8; count of bases not matched to a gene: 16. The CDR3 is CASSLAGGTGTLWHEQFF. The CDR3 DNA follows: TGTGCCAGCAGCTTAGCGGGGGGGACCGGGACCCTGTGGCATGAGCAGTTCTTC. The whole variable domain, filled in from reference TRBV7-9 and TRBJ2-1, reads DTGVSQNPRHKITKRGQNVTFRCDPISEHNRLYWYRQTLGQGPEFLTYFQNEAQLEKSRLLSDRFSAERPKGSFSTLEIQRTEQGDSAMYLCASSLAGGTGTLWHEQFFGPGTRLTVL.

The genes are TRBV5-4 and TRBJ1-2; a weak D match, TRBD1 (5 bases). The V end was cut by 6 bases, the J end by 6 bases, with 12 bases between. The CDR3 totals 12 residues. CDR1 is SGHNT and CDR2 is YYREEE in the germline V gene (reference sequence). CDR3 sequence reads: CASTFGGDGYTF. CDR3 in DNA: TGTGCCAGCACCTTCGGGGGGGATGGCTACACCTTC.